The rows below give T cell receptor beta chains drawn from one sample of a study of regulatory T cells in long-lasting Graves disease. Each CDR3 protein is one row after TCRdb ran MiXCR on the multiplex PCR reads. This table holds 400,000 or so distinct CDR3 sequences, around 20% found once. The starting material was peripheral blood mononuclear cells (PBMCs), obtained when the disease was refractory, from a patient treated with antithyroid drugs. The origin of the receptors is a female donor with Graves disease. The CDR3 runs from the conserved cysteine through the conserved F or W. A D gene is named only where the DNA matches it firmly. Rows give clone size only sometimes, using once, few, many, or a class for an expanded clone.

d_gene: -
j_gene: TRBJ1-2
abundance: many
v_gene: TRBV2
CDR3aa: CASRIDDDYGYTF
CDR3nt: TGTGCCAGCAGGATCGATGACGACTATGGCTACACCTTC

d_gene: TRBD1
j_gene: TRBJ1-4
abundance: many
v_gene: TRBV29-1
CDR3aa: CSVRDRGGKLFF
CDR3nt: TGCAGCGTCCGGGACAGGGGAGGGAAACTGTTTTTT

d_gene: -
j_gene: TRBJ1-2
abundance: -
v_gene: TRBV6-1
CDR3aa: CASSLDARGGYTF
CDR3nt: TGTGCCAGCAGCCTAGATGCTAGGGGTGGCTACACCTTC

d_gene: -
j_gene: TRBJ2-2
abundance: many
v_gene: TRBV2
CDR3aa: CARRVRSNTGELFF
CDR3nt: TGTGCCAGAAGGGTGAGGTCGAACACCGGGGAGCTGTTTTTT

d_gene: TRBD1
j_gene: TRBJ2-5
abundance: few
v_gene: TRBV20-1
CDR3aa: CSAPRDRGSGETQYF
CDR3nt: TGCAGTGCGCCCAGGGACAGGGGAAGTGGAGAGACCCAGTACTTC

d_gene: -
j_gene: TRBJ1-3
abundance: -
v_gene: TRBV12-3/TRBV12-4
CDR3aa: CASSLRGAGNTIYF
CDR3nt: TGTGCCAGCAGTTTGAGGGGCGCAGGAAACACCATATATTTT

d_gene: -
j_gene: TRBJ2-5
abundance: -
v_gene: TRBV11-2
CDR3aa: CASSLGESETQYF
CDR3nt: TGTGCCAGCAGCCTAGGGGAGTCAGAGACCCAGTACTTC

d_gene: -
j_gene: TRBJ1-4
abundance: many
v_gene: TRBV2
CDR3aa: CASSPGSGEKLFF
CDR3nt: TGTGCCAGCAGCCCCGGTTCGGGGGAAAAACTGTTTTTT

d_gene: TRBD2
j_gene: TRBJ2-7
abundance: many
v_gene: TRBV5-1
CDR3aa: CASRLAGDPSYEQYF
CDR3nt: TGCGCCAGCAGGTTAGCGGGAGACCCTTCCTACGAGCAGTACTTC

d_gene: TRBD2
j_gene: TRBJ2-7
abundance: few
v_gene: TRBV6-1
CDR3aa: CASSELGSGSSYEQYF
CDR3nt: TGTGCCAGCAGTGAATTGGGTAGCGGGAGTTCCTACGAGCAGTACTTC

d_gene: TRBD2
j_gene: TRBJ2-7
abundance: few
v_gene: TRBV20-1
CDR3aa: CSARASSGSYEQYF
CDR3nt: TGCAGTGCTAGAGCGTCTAGCGGGAGTTACGAGCAGTACTTC

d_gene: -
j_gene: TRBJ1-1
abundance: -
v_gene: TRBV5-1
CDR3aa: CASSLGWYLNTEAFF
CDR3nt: TGCGCCAGCAGCTTGGGGTGGTACCTGAACACTGAAGCTTTCTTT

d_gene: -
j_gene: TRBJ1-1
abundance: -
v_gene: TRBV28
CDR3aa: CASSSTGYTKAFF
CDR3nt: TGTGCCAGCAGCTCCACAGGGTACACTAAAGCTTTCTTT

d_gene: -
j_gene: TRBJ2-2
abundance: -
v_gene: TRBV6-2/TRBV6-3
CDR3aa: CASSYSGASDNTGELFF
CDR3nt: TGTGCCAGCAGTTACTCCGGGGCCAGCGATAACACCGGGGAGCTGTTTTTT

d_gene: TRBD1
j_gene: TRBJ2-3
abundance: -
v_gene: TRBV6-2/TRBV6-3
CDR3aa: CASSYDGTGGDESPTDTQYF
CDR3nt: TGTGCCAGCAGTTACGATGGAACAGGGGGCGATGAAAGCCCCACAGATACGCAGTATTTT

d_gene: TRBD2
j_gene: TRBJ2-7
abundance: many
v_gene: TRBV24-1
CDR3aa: CATREKREGRYEQYF
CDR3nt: TGTGCCACCAGAGAGAAGCGGGAGGGCCGCTACGAGCAGTACTTC

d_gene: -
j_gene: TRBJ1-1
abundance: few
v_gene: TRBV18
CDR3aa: CASSPPSGRGNTEAFF
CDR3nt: TGTGCCAGCTCACCACCTTCTGGACGAGGGAACACTGAAGCTTTCTTT

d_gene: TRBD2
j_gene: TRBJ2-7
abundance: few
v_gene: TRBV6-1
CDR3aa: CATMALISGRALLYF
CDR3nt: TGTGCCACCATGGCCCTTATCAGCGGGAGGGCCTTGCTGTACTTC

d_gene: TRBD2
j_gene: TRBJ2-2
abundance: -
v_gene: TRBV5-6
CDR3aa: CASSALAGVRGELLF
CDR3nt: TGTGCCAGCAGTGCTCTAGCGGGAGTCCGCGGGGAGCTGCTTTTT

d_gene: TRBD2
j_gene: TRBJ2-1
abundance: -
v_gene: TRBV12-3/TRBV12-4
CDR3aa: CASSPRGGTRWQFF
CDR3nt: TGTGCCAGCAGTCCCCGGGGAGGGACCCGCTGGCAGTTCTTC

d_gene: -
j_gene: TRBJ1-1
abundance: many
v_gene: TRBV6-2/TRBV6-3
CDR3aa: CASRPRTSGPEAFF
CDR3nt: TGTGCCAGCCGCCCGAGAACCTCCGGGCCTGAAGCTTTCTTT

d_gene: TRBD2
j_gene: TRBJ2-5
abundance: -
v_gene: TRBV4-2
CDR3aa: CASSPIAGASETQYF
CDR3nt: TGTGCCAGCAGCCCTATAGCGGGAGCATCAGAGACCCAGTACTTC

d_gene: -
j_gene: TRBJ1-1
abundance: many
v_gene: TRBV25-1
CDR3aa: CASSAFGRGTEAFF
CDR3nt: TGTGCCAGCAGTGCCTTTGGCCGGGGCACTGAAGCTTTCTTT

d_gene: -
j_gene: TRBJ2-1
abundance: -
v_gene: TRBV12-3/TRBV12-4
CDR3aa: CASSHLAFSYNEQFF
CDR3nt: TGTGCCAGCAGTCATCTAGCTTTTAGCTACAATGAGCAGTTCTTC

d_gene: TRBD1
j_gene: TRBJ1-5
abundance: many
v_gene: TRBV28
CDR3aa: CASGTGEYNQPQHF
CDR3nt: TGTGCCAGCGGGACAGGGGAATACAATCAGCCCCAGCATTTT

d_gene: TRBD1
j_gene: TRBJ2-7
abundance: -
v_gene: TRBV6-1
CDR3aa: CASSEVGQGAYEQYF
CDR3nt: TGTGCCAGCAGTGAAGTGGGACAGGGGGCTTACGAGCAGTACTTC

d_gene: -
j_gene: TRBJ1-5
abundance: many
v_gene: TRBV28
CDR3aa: CASGHGRGEESNQPQHF
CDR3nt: TGTGCCAGCGGGCACGGGCGAGGCGAAGAGAGCAATCAGCCCCAGCATTTT

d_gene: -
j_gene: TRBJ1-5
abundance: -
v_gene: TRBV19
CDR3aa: CASSNRGQSGNQPQHF
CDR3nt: TGTGCCAGTAGTAACAGAGGACAGTCTGGCAATCAGCCCCAGCATTTT

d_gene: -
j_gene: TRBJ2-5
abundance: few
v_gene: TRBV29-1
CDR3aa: CSVVRQVQETQYF
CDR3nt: TGCAGCGTTGTCCGACAGGTCCAAGAGACCCAGTACTTC

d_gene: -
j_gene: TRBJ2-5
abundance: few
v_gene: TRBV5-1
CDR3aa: CASTGFRTAETQYF
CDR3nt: TGCGCCAGCACGGGATTTAGGACTGCCGAGACCCAGTACTTC

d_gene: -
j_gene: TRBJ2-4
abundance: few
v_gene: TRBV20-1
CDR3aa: CSAPGVLGAKNIQYF
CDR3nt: TGCAGTGCCCCGGGCGTCTTAGGAGCCAAAAACATTCAGTACTTC

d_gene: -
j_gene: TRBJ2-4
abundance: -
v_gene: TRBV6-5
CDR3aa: CASSLLPKNIQYF
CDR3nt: TGTGCCAGCAGTTTGCTCCCCAAAAACATTCAGTACTTC

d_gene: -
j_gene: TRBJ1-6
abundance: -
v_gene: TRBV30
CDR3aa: CAWSGTQMSPLHF
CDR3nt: TGTGCCTGGAGTGGGACACAAATGTCGCCCCTCCACTTT

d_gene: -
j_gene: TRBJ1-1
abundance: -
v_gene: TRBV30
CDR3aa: CAWSVPPYPRLNTEAFF
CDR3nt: TGTGCCTGGAGTGTACCCCCTTACCCCCGTCTGAACACTGAAGCTTTCTTT

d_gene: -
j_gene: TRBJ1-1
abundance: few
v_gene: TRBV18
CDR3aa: CASSRAEGTEAFF
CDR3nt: TGTGCCAGCTCGCGGGCCGAGGGCACTGAAGCTTTCTTT

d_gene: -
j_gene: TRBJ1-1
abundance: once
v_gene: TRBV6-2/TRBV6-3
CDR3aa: CASRGTVNTEALF
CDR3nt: TGTGCCAGCAGGGGGACGGTGAACACTGAAGCTCTCTTT

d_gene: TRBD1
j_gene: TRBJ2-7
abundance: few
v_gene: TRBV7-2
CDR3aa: CASSTGQGANEQYF
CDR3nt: TGTGCCAGCAGCACCGGACAGGGGGCTAACGAGCAGTACTTC

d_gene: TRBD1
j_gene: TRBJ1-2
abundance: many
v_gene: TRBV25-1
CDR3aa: CASSELGQGYGYTF
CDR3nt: TGTGCCAGCAGTGAATTGGGACAGGGCTATGGCTACACCTTC

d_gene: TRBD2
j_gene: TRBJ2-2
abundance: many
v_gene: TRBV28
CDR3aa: CASSSSGSRELFF
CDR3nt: TGTGCCAGCAGTTCTAGCGGGAGTCGGGAGCTGTTTTTT

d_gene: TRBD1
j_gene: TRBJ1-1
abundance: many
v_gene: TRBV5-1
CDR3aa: CASSSGQDEAFF
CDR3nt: TGCGCCAGCAGCTCCGGACAGGATGAAGCTTTCTTT

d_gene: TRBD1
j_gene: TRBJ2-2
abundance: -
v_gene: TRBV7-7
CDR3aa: CASSPRQGPRAGELFF
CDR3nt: TGTGCTAGCAGCCCCCGACAGGGTCCAAGGGCCGGGGAGCTGTTTTTT

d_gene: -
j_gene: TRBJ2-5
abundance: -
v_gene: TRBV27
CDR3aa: CASSRRGPLMGETQYF
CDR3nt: TGTGCCAGCAGTCGGCGAGGGCCTTTGATGGGGGAGACCCAGTACTTC

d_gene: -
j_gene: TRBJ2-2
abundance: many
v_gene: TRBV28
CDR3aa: CASIGSDENTGELFF
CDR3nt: TGTGCCAGCATCGGGTCTGATGAGAACACCGGGGAGCTGTTTTTT

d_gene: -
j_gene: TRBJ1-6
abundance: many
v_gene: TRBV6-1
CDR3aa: CASRDGTSQYNSPLHF
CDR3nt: TGTGCCAGCAGAGACGGGACATCTCAATATAATTCACCCCTCCACTTT

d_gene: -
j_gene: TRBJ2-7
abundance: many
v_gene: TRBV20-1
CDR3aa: CSAKRDSAEQYF
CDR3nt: TGCAGTGCTAAGAGGGATTCGGCCGAGCAGTACTTC

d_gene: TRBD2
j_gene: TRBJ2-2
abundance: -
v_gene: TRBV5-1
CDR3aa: CASSSGGAGELFF
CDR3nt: TGCGCCAGCAGCTCCGGGGGGGCCGGGGAGCTGTTTTTT

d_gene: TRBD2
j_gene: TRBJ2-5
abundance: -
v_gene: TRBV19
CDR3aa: CASSIRAGGRETQYF
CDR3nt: TGTGCCAGTAGTATCCGAGCGGGGGGTCGTGAGACCCAGTACTTC

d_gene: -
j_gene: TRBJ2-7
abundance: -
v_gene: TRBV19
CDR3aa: CASRSETAPGEQYF
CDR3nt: TGTGCCAGTCGGTCCGAGACAGCCCCAGGGGAGCAGTACTTC

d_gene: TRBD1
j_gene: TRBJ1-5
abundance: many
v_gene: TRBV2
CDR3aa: CASSGVGTGANQPQHF
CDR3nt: TGTGCCAGCAGTGGCGTTGGGACAGGGGCAAATCAGCCCCAGCATTTT

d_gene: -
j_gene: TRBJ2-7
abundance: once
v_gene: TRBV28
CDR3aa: CASRSNLGEPHEQYF
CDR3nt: TGTGCCAGCAGATCCAACCTCGGAGAGCCCCACGAGCAGTACTTC

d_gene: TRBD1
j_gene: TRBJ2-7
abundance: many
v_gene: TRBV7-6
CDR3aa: CASSPTGRLYEQYF
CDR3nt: TGTGCCAGCAGCCCGACAGGGCGTCTCTACGAGCAGTACTTC

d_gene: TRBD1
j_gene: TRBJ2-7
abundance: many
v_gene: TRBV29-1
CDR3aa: CSVEAGGGNYEQYF
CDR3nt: TGCAGCGTTGAGGCAGGGGGCGGAAACTACGAGCAGTACTTC

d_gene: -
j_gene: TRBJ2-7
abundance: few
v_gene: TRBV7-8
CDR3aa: CASSSSLASGEGEQYF
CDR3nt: TGTGCCAGCAGCTCTAGCCTCGCGTCAGGGGAGGGCGAGCAGTACTTC